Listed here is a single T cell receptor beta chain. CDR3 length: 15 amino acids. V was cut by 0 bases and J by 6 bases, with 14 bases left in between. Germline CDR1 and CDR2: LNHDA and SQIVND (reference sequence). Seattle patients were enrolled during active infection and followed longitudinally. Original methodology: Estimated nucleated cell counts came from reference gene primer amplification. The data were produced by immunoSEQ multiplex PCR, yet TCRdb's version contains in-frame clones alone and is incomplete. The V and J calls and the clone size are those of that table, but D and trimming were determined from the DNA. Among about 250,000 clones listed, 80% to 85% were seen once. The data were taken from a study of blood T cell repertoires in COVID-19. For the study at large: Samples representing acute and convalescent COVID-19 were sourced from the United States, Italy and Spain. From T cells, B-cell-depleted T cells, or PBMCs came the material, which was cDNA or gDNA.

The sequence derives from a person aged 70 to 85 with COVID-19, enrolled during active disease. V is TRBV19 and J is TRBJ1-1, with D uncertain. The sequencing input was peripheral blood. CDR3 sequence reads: CASSIDRLQASEAFF. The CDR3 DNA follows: TGTGCCAGTAGTATAGATAGGCTCCAGGCTTCTGAAGCTTTCTTT.